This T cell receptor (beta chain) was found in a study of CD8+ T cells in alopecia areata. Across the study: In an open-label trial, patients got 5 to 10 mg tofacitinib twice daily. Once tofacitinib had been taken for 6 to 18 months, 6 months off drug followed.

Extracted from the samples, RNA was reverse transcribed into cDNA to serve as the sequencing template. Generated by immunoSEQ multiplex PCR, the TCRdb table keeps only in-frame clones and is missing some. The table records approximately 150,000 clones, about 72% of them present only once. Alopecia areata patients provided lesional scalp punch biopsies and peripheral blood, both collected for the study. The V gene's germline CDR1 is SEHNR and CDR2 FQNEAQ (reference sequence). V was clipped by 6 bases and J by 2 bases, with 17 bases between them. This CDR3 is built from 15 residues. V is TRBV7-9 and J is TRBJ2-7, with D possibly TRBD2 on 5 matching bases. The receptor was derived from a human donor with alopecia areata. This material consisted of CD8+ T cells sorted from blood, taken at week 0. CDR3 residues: CASRPIEGGTYEQYF. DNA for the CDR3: TGTGCCAGCAGGCCGATTGAGGGTGGAACCTACGAGCAGTACTTC. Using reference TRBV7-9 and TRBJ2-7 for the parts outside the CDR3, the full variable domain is DTGVSQNPRHKITKRGQNVTFRCDPISEHNRLYWYRQTLGQGPEFLTYFQNEAQLEKSRLLSDRFSAERPKGSFSTLEIQRTEQGDSAMYLCASRPIEGGTYEQYFGPGTRLTVT.